This T cell receptor (beta chain) stems from a study of CD8+ T cells in alopecia areata. Study-wide context: Twice daily, treated patients received 5 to 10 mg of oral tofacitinib. Once tofacitinib had been taken for 6 to 18 months, 6 months off drug followed.

Whole-study results and caveats: TCR sharing across patients was less clear than in mice, possibly HLA-related. Normal skin's resident alphabeta T cells are also sequenced in scalp samples.

Extracted RNA was reverse transcribed into cDNA, the sequencing template. Sequencing used immunoSEQ multiplex PCR; TCRdb keeps in-frame clones, though not all of them. In the table there are 160,000 or so clones, about 53% of which are singletons. Germline lookup yields CDR1 MGHDK and CDR2 SYGVNS. The CDR3 runs to 11 residues. J was trimmed by 6 bases and V by 5 bases; bases with no gene match: 1. Of note for this clone: The antigen is undetermined.

This specimen was CD8+ T cells sorted from blood, taken at week 0. The V gene is TRBV25-1, the J gene TRBJ2-7, with TRBD1 identical over 7 bases. The sequence derives from a human donor with alopecia areata. DNA of the CDR3: TGTGCCAGCAGTACAGGGGTCGAGCAGTACTTC. It specifies CASSTGVEQYF.